Listed below are T cell receptor beta chains from one sample, sequenced in a study of blood T cells in healthy people across ages. Via MiXCR, TCRdb re-called the 5' RACE reads, giving one row per CDR3 protein. Of over 1,500,000 distinct CDR3 sequences in the sample, about 49% were seen once. The sample consisted of blood. The receptor source for this set is a woman in her 40s in good health. Each CDR3 is given with its conserved first and last residue. A D gene is named only where the DNA matches it firmly. Size tells how often a clone was seen (once, few, many) or the class of an expanded clone, and some rows leave it out.

d_gene	v_gene	abundance	j_gene	CDR3aa	CDR3nt
TRBD1	TRBV20-1	-	TRBJ2-4	CSAGTSTGGPLAKNIQYF	TGCAGTGCCGGCACCTCGACAGGGGGTCCACTAGCCAAAAACATTCAGTACTTC
-	TRBV27	-	TRBJ1-4	CASSPVSPEREKLFF	TGTGCCAGCAGTCCTGTCAGTCCCGAAAGGGAAAAACTGTTTTTT
TRBD2	TRBV4-3	few	TRBJ2-7	CASSPFRGGRYEQYF	TGCGCCAGCAGCCCTTTTCGGGGGGGCAGGTACGAGCAGTACTTC
TRBD1	TRBV9	-	TRBJ2-7	CASSVELQGIQNEQYF	TGTGCCAGCAGCGTAGAATTACAGGGGATACAGAATGAGCAGTACTTC
TRBD1	TRBV10-3	-	TRBJ2-3	CAIATGAGDTQYF	TGTGCCATCGCGACAGGGGCGGGGGATACGCAGTATTTT
-	TRBV12-3/TRBV12-4	-	TRBJ2-1	CASSFVRISTDHPEQFF	TGTGCCAGCAGTTTCGTTCGGATTTCGACAGACCACCCTGAGCAGTTCTTC
-	TRBV5-1	-	TRBJ1-4	CASSLGMFGEKLFF	TGCGCCAGCAGCTTGGGAATGTTTGGCGAAAAACTGTTTTTT
TRBD1	TRBV5-6	-	TRBJ2-5	CASSLGTVGGETQYF	TGTGCCAGCAGCCTCGGGACAGTCGGTGGAGAGACCCAGTACTTC
-	TRBV24-1	-	TRBJ2-1	CATSAGGWDRTFNEQFF	TGTGCCACCAGTGCGGGGGGGTGGGACAGAACTTTCAATGAGCAGTTCTTC
-	TRBV2	many	TRBJ2-1	CASRGARGAYNEQFF	TGTGCCAGCAGGGGGGCCAGGGGAGCCTACAATGAGCAGTTCTTC
TRBD1	TRBV7-9	few	TRBJ2-3	CAISIRGQGRDTQYF	TGTGCCATCTCTATCAGGGGGCAGGGTAGAGATACGCAGTATTTT
-	TRBV29-1	few	TRBJ1-2	CSVEGSRQGYGYTF	TGCAGCGTTGAAGGATCCAGGCAGGGCTATGGCTACACCTTC
-	TRBV3-1	few	TRBJ2-5	CASSSLAPQETQYF	TGTGCCAGCAGTTCCCTAGCGCCACAAGAGACCCAGTACTTC
-	TRBV10-3	once	TRBJ1-1	CAIGKGADGAFF	TGTGCCATCGGTAAAGGGGCCGACGGAGCTTTCTTT
-	TRBV12-3/TRBV12-4	few	TRBJ1-2	CASRLLHRNYGYTF	TGTGCCAGCAGGTTACTGCACCGAAACTATGGCTACACCTTC
-	TRBV12-3/TRBV12-4	few	TRBJ2-7	CASSGSLYEQYF	TGTGCCAGCAGCGGGAGCCTCTACGAGCAGTACTTC
TRBD2	TRBV20-1	-	TRBJ2-1	CSAGSGLHQETQFF	TGCAGTGCCGGCTCGGGACTACACCAAGAGACCCAGTTCTTC
-	TRBV6-2/TRBV6-3	few	TRBJ2-2	CASSRTVTGELFF	TGTGCCAGCAGTCGGACGGTCACCGGGGAGCTGTTTTTT
-	TRBV4-2	few	TRBJ1-1	CASSQAALTTGNTEAFF	TGTGCCAGCAGCCAAGCGGCCCTCACTACAGGGAACACTGAAGCTTTCTTT
-	TRBV5-1	-	TRBJ2-5	CASSSPSSSEQETQYF	TGCGCCAGCAGCTCCCCATCGAGTAGCGAGCAAGAGACCCAGTACTTC
TRBD1	TRBV7-2	few	TRBJ2-7	CASSSWDSYSYEQYF	TGTGCCAGCAGCTCCTGGGACAGTTACTCCTACGAGCAGTACTTC
-	TRBV7-9	-	TRBJ2-7	CASSRGGQPYNEQYF	TGTGCCAGCAGCCGGGGAGGACAGCCATACAATGAGCAGTACTTC
TRBD1	TRBV28	-	TRBJ2-7	CASSQPGQGEDEQYF	TGTGCCAGCAGCCAGCCGGGACAGGGAGAAGACGAGCAGTACTTC
-	TRBV6-5	few	TRBJ1-4	CASGGREKLFF	TGTGCCAGCGGGGGTCGTGAAAAACTGTTTTTT
TRBD1	TRBV6-1	few	TRBJ2-6	CASSESLRVGQRANVLTF	TGTGCCAGCAGTGAAAGTTTGAGGGTGGGACAGAGGGCCAACGTCCTGACTTTC
-	TRBV12-3/TRBV12-4	few	TRBJ2-2	CASSFPVGADRSWVAGELFF	TGTGCCAGCAGTTTCCCCGTTGGGGCGGACCGAAGCTGGGTGGCCGGGGAGCTGTTTTTT
-	TRBV12-3/TRBV12-4	-	TRBJ1-4	CASSLVEGFIEKLFF	TGTGCCAGCAGTTTGGTCGAGGGGTTTATCGAAAAACTGTTTTTT
-	TRBV27	-	TRBJ2-3	CASSGRAFNTDTQYF	TGTGCCAGCAGTGGACGAGCCTTCAACACAGATACGCAGTATTTT
-	TRBV5-1	few	TRBJ2-3	CGSSLGTSTDTQYF	TGCGGCAGCAGCTTGGGGACTAGCACAGATACGCAGTATTTT
TRBD1	TRBV12-3/TRBV12-4	-	TRBJ2-2	CASSETGPTGELFF	TGTGCCAGCAGCGAGACAGGGCCCACCGGGGAGCTGTTTTTT
-	TRBV7-9	-	TRBJ2-3	CASSLAPLNRYF	TGTGCCAGCAGCTTAGCGCCTCTGAACCGGTATTTT
TRBD2	TRBV5-1	-	TRBJ2-3	CASSFGGMQYF	TGCGCCAGCAGCTTCGGGGGGATGCAGTATTTT
-	TRBV21-1	few	TRBJ2-3	CASSKRGLGGTQYF	TGTGCCAGCAGCAAAAGGGGCCTTGGGGGCACGCAGTATTTT
-	TRBV6-5	-	TRBJ1-2	CASSYGFYGYTF	TGTGCCAGCAGTTACGGCTTCTATGGCTACACCTTC
-	TRBV4-3	many	TRBJ2-1	CASSQEGPPDEQFF	TGCGCCAGCAGCCAAGAAGGACCGCCGGATGAGCAGTTCTTC
-	TRBV7-9	-	TRBJ2-6	CASSLFQGDGANVLTF	TGTGCCAGCAGCTTATTCCAGGGCGATGGGGCCAACGTCCTGACTTTC
-	TRBV7-9	-	TRBJ1-4	CASSLGGFNEKLFF	TGTGCCAGCAGCTTAGGTGGATTTAATGAAAAACTGTTTTTT
-	TRBV21-1	-	TRBJ2-7	CASSKAPYCGGSYEQYF	TGTGCCAGCAGCAAAGCACCCTATTGTGGCGGTTCCTACGAGCAGTACTTC
TRBD1	TRBV6-5	few	TRBJ2-7	CASSRSGTDYEQYF	TGTGCCAGCAGTCGATCCGGGACAGATTACGAGCAGTACTTC
-	TRBV4-3	-	TRBJ1-2	CASSQTAGGAKGYTF	TGCGCCAGCAGCCAGACTGCGGGGGGCGCAAAAGGCTACACCTTC
TRBD2	TRBV7-2	-	TRBJ2-3	CASRPWTSGSADTQYF	TGTGCCAGCAGACCCTGGACTAGCGGAAGCGCAGATACGCAGTATTTT
TRBD2	TRBV27	-	TRBJ2-1	CASSFEPSGNEQFF	TGTGCCAGCAGTTTTGAGCCTAGCGGGAATGAGCAGTTCTTC
-	TRBV21-1	-	TRBJ1-1	CASSKDWGSENTEAFF	TGTGCCAGCAGCAAAGATTGGGGCTCAGAGAACACTGAAGCTTTCTTT
-	TRBV6-1	few	TRBJ2-1	CASSEFYNEQFF	TGTGCCAGCAGTGAGTTCTACAATGAGCAGTTCTTC
-	TRBV6-5	-	TRBJ1-5	CASSRGQLNQPQHF	TGTGCCAGCAGTCGTGGACAGCTAAATCAGCCCCAGCATTTT
-	TRBV6-5	few	TRBJ2-7	CASSYGQASSYEQYF	TGTGCCAGCAGTTATGGGCAGGCGAGCTCCTACGAGCAGTACTTC
-	TRBV29-1	-	TRBJ2-1	CSVEEDFRGSSYNEQFF	TGCAGCGTTGAAGAGGATTTCCGGGGGAGCTCCTACAATGAGCAGTTCTTC
-	TRBV5-1	once	TRBJ2-7	CASSLDREGRGQYF	TGCGCCAGCAGCTTGGACAGGGAAGGACGTGGGCAGTACTTC
-	TRBV20-1	-	TRBJ2-3	CSAPRTRTTDTQYF	TGCAGTGCTCCACGGACTCGGACCACAGATACGCAGTATTTT
-	TRBV27	-	TRBJ2-7	CASSLVPRSKEQYF	TGTGCCAGCAGTTTAGTGCCCCGATCGAAGGAGCAGTACTTC
-	TRBV6-1	few	TRBJ1-2	CASSAPGHINYGYTF	TGTGCCAGCAGTGCCCCGGGACACATTAACTATGGCTACACCTTC
-	TRBV7-2	-	TRBJ2-2	CASSLLGPGELFF	TGTGCCAGCAGCTTATTGGGTCCCGGGGAGCTGTTTTTT
TRBD1	TRBV14	-	TRBJ1-2	CASSPSLWGTDRFEYGYTF	TGTGCCAGCAGCCCCAGCCTATGGGGGACAGACCGTTTTGAATATGGCTACACCTTC